This T cell receptor beta chain was documented in a study of blood T cell repertoires in COVID-19. About the research overall: COVID-19 samples from acute and convalescent phases originated in the United States, Italy and Spain. The analysed material was cDNA or gDNA that came from T cells, B-cell-depleted T cells, or PBMCs.

The germline V gene has CDR1 MNHEY and CDR2 SVGEGT. The ends were cut back, 6 bases at V and 4 bases at J, with 13 bases in the middle. The length of the CDR3 is 13 residues. As originally analysed: Reference gene primer amplification gave estimated nucleated cell counts. The table came from immunoSEQ multiplex PCR; TCRdb's copy has only in-frame clones and leaves some out. That table gives V, J and clone size, and the DNA gave D and trimming. The profile covers 100,000 or so clones, with about 80% appearing a single time and less than 5% taken by the ten largest. This clone was seen a single time. Sample: peripheral blood. This TCR was sampled from a human donor in a cohort sampled during active COVID-19. V is TRBV6-2 or TRBV6-3 and J is TRBJ2-7, with D tentatively TRBD1 (6 bases). The CDR3 reads CASSSTGNYEQYF. CDR3 in DNA: TGTGCCAGCAGCTCGACAGGAAATTACGAGCAGTACTTC.